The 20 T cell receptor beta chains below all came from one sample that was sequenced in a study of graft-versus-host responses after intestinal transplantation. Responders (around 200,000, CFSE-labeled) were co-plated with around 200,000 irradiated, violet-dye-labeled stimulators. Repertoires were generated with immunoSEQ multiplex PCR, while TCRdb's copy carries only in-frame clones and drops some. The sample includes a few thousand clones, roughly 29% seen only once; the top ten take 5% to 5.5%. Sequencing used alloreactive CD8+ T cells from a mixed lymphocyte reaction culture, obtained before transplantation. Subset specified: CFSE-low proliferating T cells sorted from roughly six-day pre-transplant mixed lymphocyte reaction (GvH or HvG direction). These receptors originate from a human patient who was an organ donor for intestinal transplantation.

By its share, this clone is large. CDR3 DNA sequence: TGCGCCAGCAGCCAAGGACACGGAATAACTGAAGCTTTCTTT. Translation: CASSQGHGITEAFF. The rearrangement joins TRBV4-1 to TRBJ1-1, with D unresolved. The CDR3 has 14 residues. V was cut by 1 base and J by 5 bases, with 11 bases left in between. The germline CDR1 and CDR2 sequences are MGHRA and YSYEKL.

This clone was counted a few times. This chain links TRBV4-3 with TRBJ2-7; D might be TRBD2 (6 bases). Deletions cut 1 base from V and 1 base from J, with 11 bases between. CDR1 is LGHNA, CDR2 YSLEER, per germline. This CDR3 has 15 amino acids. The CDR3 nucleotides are TGCGCCAGCAGCCAAGTGACTAGTATGTCCTACGAGCAGTACTTC. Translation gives CASSQVTSMSYEQYF.

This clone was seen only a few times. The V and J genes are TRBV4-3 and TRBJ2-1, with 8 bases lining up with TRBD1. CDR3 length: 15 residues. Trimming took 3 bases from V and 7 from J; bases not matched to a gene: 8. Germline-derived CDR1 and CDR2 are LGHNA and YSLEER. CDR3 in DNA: TGCGCCAGCAGCCACGGGACAGGCCTCACGAATGAGCAGTTCTTC. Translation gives CASSHGTGLTNEQFF.

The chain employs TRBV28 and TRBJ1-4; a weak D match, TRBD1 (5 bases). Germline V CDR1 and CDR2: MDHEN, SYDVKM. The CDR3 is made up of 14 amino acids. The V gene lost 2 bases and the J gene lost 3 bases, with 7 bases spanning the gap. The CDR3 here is CASSLDSSNEKLFF. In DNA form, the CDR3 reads TGTGCCAGCAGTTTAGACAGTTCTAATGAAAAACTGTTTTTT.

CDR3 region: CASSLGLRSGNTIYF. The CDR3 DNA reads TGCGCCAGCAGCCTGGGACTCCGCTCTGGAAACACCATATATTTT. The chain carries TRBV5-1 and TRBJ1-3; possibly TRBD1 for D (5 bases). Trimming pared 4 bases from V and 0 bases from J, leaving 11 bases between. The CDR3 runs to 15 residues. From germline, CDR1 is SGHRS and CDR2 YFSETQ.

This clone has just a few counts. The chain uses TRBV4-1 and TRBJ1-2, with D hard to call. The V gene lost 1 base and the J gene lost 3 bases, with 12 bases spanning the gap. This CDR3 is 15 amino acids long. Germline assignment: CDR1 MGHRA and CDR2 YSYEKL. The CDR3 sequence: CASSQVVLQDYGYTF. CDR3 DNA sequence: TGCGCCAGCAGCCAAGTAGTTCTTCAGGACTATGGCTACACCTTC.

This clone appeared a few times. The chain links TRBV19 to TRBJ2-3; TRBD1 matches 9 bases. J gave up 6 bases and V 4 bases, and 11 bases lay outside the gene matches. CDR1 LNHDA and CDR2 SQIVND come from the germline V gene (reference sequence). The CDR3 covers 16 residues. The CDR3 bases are TGTGCCAGTAGTACGCTTCCCGGGACAGGGACGGATACGCAGTATTTT. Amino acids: CASSTLPGTGTDTQYF.

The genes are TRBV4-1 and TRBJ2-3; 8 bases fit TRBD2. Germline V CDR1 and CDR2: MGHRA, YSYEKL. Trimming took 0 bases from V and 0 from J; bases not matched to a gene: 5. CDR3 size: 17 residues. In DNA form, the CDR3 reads TGCGCCAGCAGCCAAGATCCTGGACTAGCCAGCACAGATACGCAGTATTTT. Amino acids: CASSQDPGLASTDTQYF.

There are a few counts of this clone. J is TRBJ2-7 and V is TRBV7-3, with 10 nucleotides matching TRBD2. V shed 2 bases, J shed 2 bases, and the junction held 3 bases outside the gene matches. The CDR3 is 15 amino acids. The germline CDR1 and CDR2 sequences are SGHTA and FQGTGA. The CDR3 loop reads CASSLGAGGTYEQYF. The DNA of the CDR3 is TGTGCCAGCAGCTTAGGAGCGGGGGGGACCTACGAGCAGTACTTC.

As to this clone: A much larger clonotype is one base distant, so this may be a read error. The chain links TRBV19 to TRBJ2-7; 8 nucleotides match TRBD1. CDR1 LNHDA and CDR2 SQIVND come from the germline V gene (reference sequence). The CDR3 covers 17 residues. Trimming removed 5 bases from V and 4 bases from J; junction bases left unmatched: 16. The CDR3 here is CASSPHLRQGLIYEQYF. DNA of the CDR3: TGTGCCAGTAGTCCCCACCTTCGACAGGGGTTGATTTACGAGCAGTACTTC.

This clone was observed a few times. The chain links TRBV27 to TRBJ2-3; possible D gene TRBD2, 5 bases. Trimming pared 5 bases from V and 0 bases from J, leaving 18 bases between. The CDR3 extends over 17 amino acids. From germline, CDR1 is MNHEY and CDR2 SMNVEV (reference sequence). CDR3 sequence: CASSPLGVDPSTDTQYF. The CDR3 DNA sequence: TGTGCCAGCAGTCCGCTCGGGGTGGACCCTAGCACAGATACGCAGTATTTT.

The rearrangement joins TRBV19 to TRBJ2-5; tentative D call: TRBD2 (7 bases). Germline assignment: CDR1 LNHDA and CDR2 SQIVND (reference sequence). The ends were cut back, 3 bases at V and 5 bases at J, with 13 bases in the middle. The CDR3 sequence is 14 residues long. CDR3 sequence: CASSISGGEETQYF. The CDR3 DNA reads TGTGCCAGTAGTATCTCGGGGGGCGAGGAGACCCAGTACTTC. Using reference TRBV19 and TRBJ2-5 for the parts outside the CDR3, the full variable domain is DGGITQSPKYLFRKEGQNVTLSCEQNLNHDAMYWYRQDPGQGLRLIYYSQIVNDFQKGDIAEGYSVSREKKESFPLTVTSAQKNPTAFYLCASSISGGEETQYFGPGTRLLVL.

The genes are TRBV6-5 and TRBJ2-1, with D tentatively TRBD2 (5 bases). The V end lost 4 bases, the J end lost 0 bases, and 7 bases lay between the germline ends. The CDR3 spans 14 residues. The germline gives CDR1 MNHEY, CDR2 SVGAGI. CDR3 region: CASSSDYSYNEQFF. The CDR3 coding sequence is TGTGCCAGCAGTTCTGACTACTCCTACAATGAGCAGTTCTTC.

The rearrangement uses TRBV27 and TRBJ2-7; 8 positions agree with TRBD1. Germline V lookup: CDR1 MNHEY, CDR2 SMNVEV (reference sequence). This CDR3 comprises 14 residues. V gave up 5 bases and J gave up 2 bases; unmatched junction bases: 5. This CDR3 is CASSDRGTTYEQYF. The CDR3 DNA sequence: TGTGCCAGCAGTGACAGGGGAACTACCTACGAGCAGTACTTC.

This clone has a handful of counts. CDR3 amino acids: CASSPGQGSTEAFF. CDR3 in DNA: TGCGCCAGCAGCCCTGGACAGGGTTCGACTGAAGCTTTCTTT. The chain employs TRBV5-1 and TRBJ1-1, with 8 bases aligning to TRBD1. This CDR3 has 14 amino acids. V trimming: 4 bases; J trimming: 5 bases; junction bases outside the gene matches: 7. The germline V gene encodes CDR1 SGHRS and CDR2 YFSETQ. The full variable domain, completed using reference TRBV5-1 and TRBJ1-1, is KAGVTQTPRYLIKTRGQQVTLSCSPISGHRSVSWYQQTPGQGLQFLFEYFSETQRNKGNFPGRFSGRQFSNSRSEMNVSTLELGDSALYLCASSPGQGSTEAFFGQGTRLTVV.

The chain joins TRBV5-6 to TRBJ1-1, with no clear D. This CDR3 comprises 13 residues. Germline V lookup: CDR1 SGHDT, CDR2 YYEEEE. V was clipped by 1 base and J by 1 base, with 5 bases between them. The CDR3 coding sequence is TGTGCCAGCAGCTTGAGACAGAACACTGAAGCTTTCTTT. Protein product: CASSLRQNTEAFF.

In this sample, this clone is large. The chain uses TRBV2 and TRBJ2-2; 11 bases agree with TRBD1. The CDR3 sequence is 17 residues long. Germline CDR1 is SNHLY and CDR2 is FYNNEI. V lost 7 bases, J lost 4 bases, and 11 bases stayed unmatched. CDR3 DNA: TGTGCCAGCACCTACTGGACAGGGGGCTTTGGCACCGGGGAGCTGTTTTTT. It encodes CASTYWTGGFGTGELFF.

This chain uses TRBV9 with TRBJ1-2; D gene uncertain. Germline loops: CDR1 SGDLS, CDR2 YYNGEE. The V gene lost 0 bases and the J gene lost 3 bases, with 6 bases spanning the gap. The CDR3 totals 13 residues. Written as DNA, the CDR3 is TGTGCCAGCAGCGTAGGGGCAGACTATGGCTACACCTTC. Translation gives CASSVGADYGYTF.

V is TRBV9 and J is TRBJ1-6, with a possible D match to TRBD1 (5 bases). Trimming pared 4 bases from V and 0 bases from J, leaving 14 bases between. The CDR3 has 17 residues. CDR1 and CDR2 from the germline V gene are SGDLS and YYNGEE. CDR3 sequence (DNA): TGTGCCAGCAGCCCCTCGGGGGGGAGCTCCTATAATTCACCCCTCCACTTT. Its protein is CASSPSGGSSYNSPLHF.

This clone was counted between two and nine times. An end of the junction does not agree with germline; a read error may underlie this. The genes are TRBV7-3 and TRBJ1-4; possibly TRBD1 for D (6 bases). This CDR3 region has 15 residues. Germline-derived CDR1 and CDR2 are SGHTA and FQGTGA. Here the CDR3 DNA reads TGCGCCAGCAGCCAAGAGCACAGGGTCCAGGAAAAACTGTTTTTT. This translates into CASSQEHRVQEKLFF.